Included here is one T cell receptor (beta chain) sequence, with context. Other DNA sequences within the sample encode an identical CDR3. This sample stems from a study of OX40 agonist ivuxolimab in advanced cancers. The CDR3 runs 14 residues. V was cut by 2 bases and J by 0 bases, with 5 bases left in between. Germline-derived CDR1 and CDR2 are SGDLS and YYNGEE. The data were produced by immunoSEQ multiplex PCR, yet TCRdb's version contains in-frame clones alone and is incomplete. The table lists fewer than 100,000 clones, roughly 83% of them singletons, with more than 1.1% in the top ten. The chain couples TRBV9 to TRBJ1-4; no clear D. The material was CD4+ or CD8+ T cells sorted from blood, obtained in a trial of the OX40 agonist ivuxolimab. This clonotype was sampled from an adult with an advanced solid tumor such as melanoma, head and neck, liver or kidney cancer. Written as DNA, the CDR3 is TGTGCCAGCAGCGTTAGGGCAACTAATGAAAAACTGTTTTTT. Translated, it gives CASSVRATNEKLFF. Using reference TRBV9 and TRBJ1-4 for the parts outside the CDR3, the full variable domain is DSGVTQTPKHLITATGQRVTLRCSPRSGDLSVYWYQQSLDQGLQFLIQYYNGEERAKGNILERFSAQQFPDLHSELNLSSLELGDSALYFCASSVRATNEKLFFGSGTQLSVL.